This TCR beta chain stems from a study of shared clonotypes between healthy human individuals (dated by TCRdb to 2020 to 2021). For the study in its entirety: A couple of women and a few men aged 18 to 49 years were included in the cohort. The study deeply sequenced blood TCR repertoires of about 5 healthy adults to estimate repertoire size and the extent of clonotype sharing between individuals. Different laboratories and diverse techniques were used to prepare libraries and sequence TCR repertoires, to increase sequencing depth and limit assay-specific biases. Between about 0.94 and 8.9 billion PBMCs per donor were obtained by leukapheresis. Per donor, three plates each were used for CD4 naive and CD4 memory, two for CD8 naive, and one for CD8 memory.

Results the study describes overall, beyond this receptor: Sampling was restricted to blood, and TCR repertoires in tissues likely differ from the TCR repertoires found in blood. Compared with non-shared clonotypes, clonotypes shared by all four sorted-subset donors had higher generation probabilities. Even with the large sequencing depth, rarefaction of the sorted-subset datasets indicated that sequencing was incomplete. Sharing across a few donors was observed for around 5% of naive CD4, 3.5% of naive CD8, 2% to 2.5% of memory CD4, and roughly 0.4% of memory CD8 clonotypes. Because the study included only a small number of donors, the genetic and exposure-history diversity represented was limited. Pairwise subsampling indicated that sequencing depth was expected to affect the degree of clonotype sharing among donors. Naive subsets generally had larger estimated clonotype richness than memory subsets.

In the germline V gene (reference sequence), CDR1 corresponds to MNHNY and CDR2 to SVGAGI. Cut back by 7 bases and 2 bases, the V and J ends lie 13 bases apart. The CDR3 covers 14 residues, taking in both the cysteine and the phenylalanine. CDR3 DNA is the only sequence kept; it has 42 bases, read in frame from the first base. CD8 naive samples were CD45RO-negative cells positively selected for CCR7, giving a CD45RA+CCR7+ population that excluded TemRA cells. Healthy HIV-negative adults with no recently reported acute infections or vaccinations were included as donors. All donors were Caucasian adults living in Nashville, Tennessee, USA. After blood collection by leukapheresis, PBMCs were isolated using Ficoll-Histopaque density gradient centrifugation and then cryopreserved in the vapor phase of liquid nitrogen. Analytical flow cytometry was used to check the purity and quantity of each magnetically sorted T cell population. From each sorted fraction, genomic DNA was isolated and quantified by UV absorbance on a Nanodrop 2000c.

For this clone: Its cognate antigen has yet to be identified. No base-level quality is on record; no much larger clone is a single base apart.

Using the deep immunoSEQ assay, TCR CDR3 regions were amplified from genomic DNA by multiplex PCR. For each cell subset, the extracted genomic DNA was distributed evenly across all wells of several immunoSEQ 96-well plates, and each plate served as one replicate. For sorted subsets, approximately 190 ng of genomic DNA, equivalent to around 30,000 T cell genomes, went into each replicate PCR. The purified libraries were quantified using a Qubit 3.0 fluorometer, sized with a Bioanalyzer 2100, and then quantified again using the KAPA Library Quantification kit. Every immunoSEQ 96-well plate was sequenced on a separate single-read 150-cycle Illumina NextSeq 550 flow cell. On the authors' methods: Because the immunoSEQ output included only junctional sequences and no quality scores, the filtering could not be the same as the filtering used for full-length reads. To assign V/J genes and CDR3, sequences were annotated using PyIR, a Python wrapper for IgBLAST v1.9, with IMGT germline references. Reads with weak V/J assignments (E-value above 1e-6), missing CDR3, stop codons, out-of-frame junctions, or ambiguous translated residues were removed. V3J clonotypes were defined as sequences sharing the same inferred V gene, J gene, and CDR3 amino acid sequence. Percentage overlap between repertoires was calculated by dividing the number of shared unique clonotypes by the size of the smaller repertoire. Repertoire richness was assessed with RTK rarefaction, the Chao1 estimator, and Recon v2.1 estimates of unobserved clonotypes. Generation probabilities were computed with OLGA for all TCRbeta clonotypes obtained by the gDNA method from a few donors. As stored in TCRdb, this immuneACCESS dataset retains in-frame rearrangements with V and J assigned. A fraction of the clones does not appear; measured against another copy, unresolved V genes explain less than half of the discrepancy, and the remainder lacks a known reason. From that table come the V and J calls and clone size; the DNA was used to work out D and trimming. This sample is represented by 560,000 or so clones; 95% to 96% of them were singletons. The ten largest account for roughly 0.12% of the sample.

What was sequenced was naive CD8+ T cells sorted from blood. Read against the paper, the sample's cell subset or site label means: CD45RA+CCR7+. This clonotype originated in a woman between 25 and 40 years old in good health. The rearrangement joined TRBV6-6 to TRBJ2-3; the D gene is perhaps TRBD1 or TRBD2, as each covers 5 bases. The DNA reads TGTGCCAGCACCCTGGGACCTTTCACAGATACGCAGTATTTT. This is translated as CASTLGPFTDTQYF.